This T cell receptor (beta chain) was documented in a study of regulatory T cells in long-lasting Graves disease. Documented time point: newly diagnosed GD, antithyroid drugs for less than 3 months. From PBMCs, RNA was extracted and then used to make the TCR library. V gave up 7 bases and J gave up 9 bases, with 19 bases separating them. The CDR3 totals 15 residues. The V gene's germline CDR1 is MNHNS and CDR2 SASEGT. This clonotype was counted ten times or more. Through Arm-PCR of CDR3 regions and iRepertoire HTBI primers, TCR beta libraries were built. TCRdb re-called the multiplex PCR reads with MiXCR, one entry per CDR3 protein. This sample carries about 500,000 distinct CDR3 sequences, around 13% of them seen once, and the ten largest clones take roughly 8.9%. This same sample was also taken into another study, of T cells in Graves' hyperthyroidism and ophthalmopathy.

The genes are TRBV6-1 and TRBJ1-6; D not certain. The source of this sequence is a woman aged 25-40 years with Graves disease. Source: peripheral blood mononuclear cells (PBMCs), taken at new diagnosis, from a patient treated with antithyroid drugs. The CDR3 bases are TGTGCCAGCATGCACCCTTCCGCCGGGCGTTCACCCCTCCACTTT. This gives the protein CASMHPSAGRSPLHF.